This is a list of T cell receptor beta chains from one sample in a study of T cells expressing NK-cell markers. With the 5' RACE reads reprocessed, TCRdb shows one record per CDR3 protein and no DNA. The sample data list about 460,000 distinct CDR3 sequences. The sample taken for sequencing was blood T cells: a sorted CD56 or NKG2C T cell subset, CD4+ or CD8+ T cells, or bulk PBMC T cells (not recorded which). Every receptor here comes from a woman aged 45-59 years in good health. Each CDR3 is given with its conserved first and last residue.

TRBJ1-5,TRBV7-2,CASGTESSGPQHF
TRBJ2-3,TRBV6-5,CASSYFGMGTDTQYF
TRBJ1-1,TRBV29-1,CSTRDSGFGAFF
TRBJ2-1,TRBV11-2,CASTLDLEQFF
TRBJ1-5,TRBV6-2/TRBV6-3,CASNQGGGLDQPQHF
TRBJ2-7,TRBV27,CASSSWKLSYEQYF
TRBJ1-4,TRBV5-1,CASSLVNPGEKLFF
TRBJ1-1,TRBV5-1,CASSPEGVLGRMAFF
TRBJ2-1,TRBV5-1,CASSAAGFGDSYNEQFF
TRBJ2-6,TRBV10-3,CAISDLGDAGANVLTF
TRBJ2-4,TRBV4-1,CASSQVNIQYF
TRBJ2-1,TRBV5-1,CASSLTLAGGPGEQFF
TRBJ1-1,TRBV3-1,CASSPPGQEIRSTEAFF
TRBJ1-1,TRBV7-8,CASLRLGTEAFF
TRBJ2-1,TRBV19,CASTPGLAGASEQFF
TRBJ2-1,TRBV6-1,CASSEGQQGKQFF
TRBJ2-1,TRBV12-3/TRBV12-4,CASTRPPVLSSGNNEQFF
TRBJ2-2,TRBV10-3,CAISELAGGPRGELFF
TRBJ2-2,TRBV6-1,CASRRGLAGITGELFF
TRBJ2-3,TRBV5-1,CASSLGSVGLDTQYF
TRBJ2-6,TRBV10-3,CAISESTAGSGANVLTF
TRBJ2-5,TRBV5-1,CASSLGGSGRRETQYF
TRBJ2-1,TRBV5-1,CASSFRGSPASYNEQFF
TRBJ2-5,TRBV15,CATSKAGGGGETQYF
TRBJ2-2,TRBV7-2,CASSIKAPNGELFF
TRBJ2-2,TRBV2,CASRVGGFGELFF
TRBJ2-7,TRBV7-9,CASWIDSSYEQYF
TRBJ2-1,TRBV20-1,CSARAARAPYNEQFF
TRBJ2-2,TRBV7-7,CAFGSSTGELFF
TRBJ2-5,TRBV20-1,CSASPGAGVAETQYF
TRBJ2-7,TRBV30,CAWRGPGLAHYEQYF
TRBJ2-1,TRBV21-1,CASSPYGLAGSYNEQFF
TRBJ2-5,TRBV11-2,CASSLLAVTETQYF
TRBJ2-3,TRBV6-5,CASSYSPPAGTSTDTQYF
TRBJ2-1,TRBV18,CASSRTSVPYNEQFF
TRBJ1-1,TRBV7-2,CASSLGRRTEAFF
TRBJ2-5,TRBV15,CATCRGAVQETQYF
TRBJ1-1,TRBV12-3/TRBV12-4,CASSLDRLNMNTEAFF
TRBJ2-1,TRBV7-2,CASSAQAPWVGLADEQFF
TRBJ1-4,TRBV19,CASRRGSAVNEKLFF
TRBJ2-7,TRBV20-1,CSARGSVLGEQYF
TRBJ1-5,TRBV5-6,CASSGGPRQPQHF
TRBJ2-3,TRBV30,CAWSVGGDTQYF
TRBJ2-5,TRBV5-1,CASSLGLAGEDSETQYF
TRBJ2-2,TRBV3-1,CASSQDRDRELFF
TRBJ2-1,TRBV6-5,CASSRLPRSQNNEQFF
TRBJ1-4,TRBV11-3,CASSLPETNEKLFF